This entry lists 3 T cell receptor beta chains sequenced from one sample in a study of blood T cell repertoires in COVID-19. Clones were sequenced by immunoSEQ multiplex PCR, and TCRdb holds only the in-frame ones, with some missing. The sample includes approximately 190,000 clones, 70% to 90% seen only once; the top ten take roughly 6%. The sample consisted of peripheral blood. These receptors came from a man aged 35 to 55 with active or convalescent COVID-19.

This chain joins TRBV7-9 and TRBJ2-1; possibly TRBD2 for D (6 bases). V lost 5 bases and J 8 bases, leaving 22 bases between the germline ends. Germline V lookup: CDR1 SEHNR, CDR2 FQNEAQ (reference sequence). CDR3 length equals 16 residues. CDR3 nucleotide sequence: TGTGCCAGCAGCGCAGTGCGCGGGGTGGTGGTCCATGAGCAGTTCTTC. It specifies CASSAVRGVVVHEQFF. The variable domain in full, completed from reference TRBV7-9 and TRBJ2-1, reads DTGVSQNPRHKITKRGQNVTFRCDPISEHNRLYWYRQTLGQGPEFLTYFQNEAQLEKSRLLSDRFSAERPKGSFSTLEIQRTEQGDSAMYLCASSAVRGVVVHEQFFGPGTRLTVL.

Concerning this clone itself: The CDR3 carries no conserved terminal phenylalanine or tryptophan, so it likely arises from a read error. No DNA is shown, since the ends of the CDR3 on it are uncertain; the CDR3 is the one TCRdb lists. V and J are TRBV7-9 and TRBJ2-3; TRBD1 is the table's D call, not checked against the DNA. Both ends counted, the CDR3 spans 9 residues. Germline V gene lookup returns CDR1 SEHNR and CDR2 FQNEAQ (reference sequence). This CDR3 reads CASSSRDMD.

CDR3 bases: TGTGCCAGCAGCTTAGAGAGGGTTTGGTCCGGACGCGGGGAGCTGTTTTTT. Amino acids: CASSLERVWSGRGELFF. The chain couples TRBV7-2 to TRBJ2-2, with D possibly TRBD2 on 5 matching bases. The CDR3 is 17 amino acids. Germline V CDR1 and CDR2: SGHTA, FQGNSA. V was shortened by 1 base and J by 7 bases, with 19 bases between the two germline ends.